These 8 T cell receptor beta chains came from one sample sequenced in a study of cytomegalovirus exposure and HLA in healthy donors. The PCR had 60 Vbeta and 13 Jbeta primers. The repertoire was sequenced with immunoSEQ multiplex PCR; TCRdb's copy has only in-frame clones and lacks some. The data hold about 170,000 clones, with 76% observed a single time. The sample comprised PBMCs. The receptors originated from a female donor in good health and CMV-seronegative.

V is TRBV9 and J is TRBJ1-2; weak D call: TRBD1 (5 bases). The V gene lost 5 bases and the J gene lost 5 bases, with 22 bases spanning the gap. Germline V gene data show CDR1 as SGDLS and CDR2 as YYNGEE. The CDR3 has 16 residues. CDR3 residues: CASSKVEGLFGYGYTF. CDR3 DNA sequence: TGTGCCAGCAGTAAAGTGGAGGGACTATTCGGATATGGCTACACCTTC.

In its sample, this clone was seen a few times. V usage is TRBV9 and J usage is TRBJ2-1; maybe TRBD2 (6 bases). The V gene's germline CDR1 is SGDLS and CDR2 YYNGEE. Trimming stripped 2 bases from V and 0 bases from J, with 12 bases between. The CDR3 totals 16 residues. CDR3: CASSVTGLISYNEQFF. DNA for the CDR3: TGTGCCAGCAGCGTCACGGGACTTATCTCCTACAATGAGCAGTTCTTC.

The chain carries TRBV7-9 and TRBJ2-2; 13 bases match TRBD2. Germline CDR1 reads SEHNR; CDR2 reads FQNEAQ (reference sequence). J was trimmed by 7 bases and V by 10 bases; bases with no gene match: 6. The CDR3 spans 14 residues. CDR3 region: CATGTSGKIGELFF. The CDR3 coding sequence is TGTGCCACAGGGACTAGCGGGAAAATCGGGGAGCTGTTTTTT.

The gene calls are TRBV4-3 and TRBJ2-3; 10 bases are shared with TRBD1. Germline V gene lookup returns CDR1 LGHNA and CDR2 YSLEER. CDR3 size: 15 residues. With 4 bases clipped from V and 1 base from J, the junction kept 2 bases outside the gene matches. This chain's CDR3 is CASSLGTGGTDTQYF. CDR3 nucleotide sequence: TGCGCCAGCAGCCTCGGGACAGGGGGCACAGATACGCAGTATTTT.

CDR3 in DNA: TGTGCCAGCAGCCCACAGGGGGCGATCGGAAACACCATATATTTT. Its translation is CASSPQGAIGNTIYF. The chain recombines TRBV6-5 with TRBJ1-3; TRBD1 matches 9 bases. V lost 6 bases and J lost 4; bases outside the gene matches: 7. CDR1 and CDR2 from the germline V gene are MNHEY and SVGAGI. CDR3 length: 15 amino acids.

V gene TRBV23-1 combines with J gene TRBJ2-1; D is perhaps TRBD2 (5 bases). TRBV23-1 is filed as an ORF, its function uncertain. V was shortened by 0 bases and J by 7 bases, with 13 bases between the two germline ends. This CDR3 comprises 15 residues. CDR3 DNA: TGCGCCAGCAGTCAATCGAGGTCCAGCGGTAATGAGCAGTTCTTC. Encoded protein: CASSQSRSSGNEQFF.

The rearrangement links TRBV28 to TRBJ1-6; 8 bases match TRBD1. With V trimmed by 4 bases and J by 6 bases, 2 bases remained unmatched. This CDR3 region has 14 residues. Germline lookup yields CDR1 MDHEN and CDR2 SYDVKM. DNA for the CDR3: TGTGCCAGCAGTTCAGGACAGGGTAATTCACCCCTCCACTTT. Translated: CASSSGQGNSPLHF.

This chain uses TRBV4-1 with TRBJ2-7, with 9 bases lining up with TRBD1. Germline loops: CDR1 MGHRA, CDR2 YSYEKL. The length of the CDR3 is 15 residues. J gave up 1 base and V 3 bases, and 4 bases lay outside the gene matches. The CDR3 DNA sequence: TGCGCCAGCAGCCAGGGGACAGGGACATCCTACGAGCAGTACTTC. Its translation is CASSQGTGTSYEQYF.